These 18 T cell receptor beta chains originate from one sample sequenced in a study of T-cell reconstitution after alpha-beta-depleted transplantation in children. Construction of the TCRbeta library involved unique molecular identifiers. TCRdb re-called the PCR reads through MiXCR, storing one row per CDR3 protein. The sample has about 610,000 distinct CDR3 sequences, 10% to 13% seen once. The sequenced sample was PBMCs from the stem cell graft donor, obtained from the stem cell graft. Source of these receptors: a human donor who donated a stem cell graft to a child with acute myeloid leukemia.

Many counts were recorded for this clonotype. The chain has TRBV7-3 and TRBJ2-2; D is undetermined. The CDR3 runs 11 residues. V lost 5 bases to trimming and J lost 3 bases, with 1 base between them. Germline CDR1 and CDR2: SGHTA and FQGTGA. The CDR3 nucleotides read TGTGCCAGCAGCGACACCGGGGAGCTGTTTTTT. Translated, it gives CASSDTGELFF.

This clonotype was observed many times. V is TRBV7-2 and J is TRBJ2-1; maybe TRBD2 (6 bases). The V end was cut by 7 bases, the J end by 9 bases, with 13 bases between. CDR3 length: 12 residues. Germline CDR1 reads SGHTA; CDR2 reads FQGNSA. CDR3 amino acids: CASTLLGGEQFF. The CDR3 bases are TGTGCCAGCACCCTCTTGGGAGGTGAGCAGTTCTTC.

The J gene is TRBJ2-5, the V gene TRBV7-2, with a possible D match to TRBD2 (5 bases). V shed 4 bases and J shed 7 bases, with 13 bases lying between them. Germline V lookup: CDR1 SGHTA, CDR2 FQGNSA. The CDR3 covers 13 residues. CDR3 coding DNA: TGTGCCAGCAGCTCTGACCTAGCTCGGACCCAGTACTTC. Translation: CASSSDLARTQYF.

This clonotype was counted ten times or more. This chain uses TRBV12-3 or TRBV12-4 with TRBJ2-7; 10 nucleotides agree with TRBD1. The CDR3 covers 15 residues. V trimming: 6 bases; J trimming: 2 bases; junction bases outside the gene matches: 7. The CDR3 region is CASRLTGGETYEQYF. CDR3 coding DNA: TGTGCCAGCAGATTGACAGGGGGCGAAACCTACGAGCAGTACTTC.

The sample holds many counts of this clonotype. V and J are TRBV7-9 and TRBJ2-7; 10 nucleotides agree with TRBD1. V gave up 5 bases and J gave up 2 bases; unmatched junction bases: 9. CDR3 length: 16 amino acids. Germline CDR1 SEHNR, CDR2 FQNEAQ (reference sequence). The CDR3 bases are TGTGCCAGCAGCCGCCGCCTGGGGACAGGGGCCTACGAGCAGTACTTC. Amino acids: CASSRRLGTGAYEQYF.

The chain couples TRBV2 to TRBJ2-1; no firm D call. Between the trimmed V and J ends, which lost 6 bases and 15 bases, there was a span of 15 bases. Germline values: CDR1 SNHLY, CDR2 FYNNEI. The CDR3 loop spans 11 amino acids. CDR3 residues: CASSRLEPPFF. Written as DNA, the CDR3 is TGTGCCAGCAGCCGACTGGAGCCTCCGTTCTTC.

This clonotype was recorded many times. V usage is TRBV6-2 or TRBV6-3 and J usage is TRBJ2-1; D might be TRBD1 (7 bases). V was pared by 5 bases and J by 6 bases, with 14 bases between. This CDR3 comprises 14 residues. CDR1 and CDR2 (germline): MNHEY, SVGEGT. The CDR3, as DNA: TGTGCCAGCAGTCGGCAGGGGGGCCCCAATGAGCAGTTCTTC. Translating gives CASSRQGGPNEQFF.

The chain joins TRBV12-3 or TRBV12-4 to TRBJ1-2, with unresolved D. Trimming removed 5 bases at V and 11 bases at J, with 15 bases between. This CDR3 contains 12 residues. The DNA for the CDR3 is TGTGCCAGCAGTCCCGTCGAGGTCGAGTACACCTTC. It codes for CASSPVEVEYTF.

A few counts support this clonotype. The J gene is TRBJ2-1, the V gene TRBV5-1; 9 bases fit TRBD2. Germline V lookup: CDR1 SGHRS, CDR2 YFSETQ. The CDR3 sequence is 16 residues long. Trimming at V came to 0 bases and at J to 4 bases, leaving 5 bases not matched to a gene. The DNA of the CDR3 is TGCGCCAGCAGCTTGGGTGCTAGCGGGATTTACAATGAGCAGTTCTTC. It codes for CASSLGASGIYNEQFF.

J is TRBJ1-5 and V is TRBV6-5, with D perhaps matching TRBD1 (5 bases). V dropped 2 bases and J dropped 2 bases, with 7 bases sitting between them. The germline gives CDR1 MNHEY, CDR2 SVGAGI. This CDR3 is 14 amino acids long. This chain's CDR3 is CASSYVGGNQPQHF. The DNA of the CDR3 is TGTGCCAGCAGTTACGTGGGGGGCAATCAGCCCCAGCATTTT.

Many counts were recorded for this clonotype. The chain uses TRBV3-1 and TRBJ1-1; D gene uncertain. Germline V gene lookup returns CDR1 LGHDT and CDR2 YNNKEL (reference sequence). V lost 5 bases to trimming and J lost 0 bases, with 4 bases between them. The CDR3 extends over 12 amino acids. Here the CDR3 DNA reads TGTGCCAGCAGCTATTTGAACACTGAAGCTTTCTTT. Protein sequence: CASSYLNTEAFF. Full variable domain (rest looked up from reference TRBV3-1 and TRBJ1-1): DTAVSQTPKYLVTQMGNDKSIKCEQNLGHDTMYWYKQDSKKFLKIMFSYNNKELIINETVPNRFSPKSPDKAHLNLHINSLELGDSAVYFCASSYLNTEAFFGQGTRLTVV.

The V gene is TRBV7-8, the J gene TRBJ2-2; TRBD2 is a possible D gene (5 bases). The V gene's germline CDR1 is SGHVS and CDR2 FQNEAQ. Trimming shortened V by 5 bases and J by 1 base, and 17 bases separated the two germline ends. CDR3 length: 17 amino acids. The CDR3 coding sequence is TGTGCCAGCAGCCCCTGGCTTGGAGAGGGGAACACCGGGGAGCTGTTTTTT. Residues: CASSPWLGEGNTGELFF.

The CDR3 DNA is TGTGCCAGCACCCCGGACGGGACTACGAAGCAGTACGTC. Residues: CASTPDGTTKQYV. The V gene is TRBV5-5, the J gene TRBJ2-7, with 7 bases matching TRBD2. V shed 6 bases, J shed 8 bases, and the junction held 11 bases outside the gene matches. Germline V lookup: CDR1 SGHKS, CDR2 YYEKEE (reference sequence). The CDR3 spans 13 residues.

The chain joins TRBV10-3 to TRBJ1-2; no reliable D call. The CDR3 is made up of 15 amino acids. V was shortened by 3 bases and J by 7 bases, with 18 bases between the two germline ends. The germline V gene encodes CDR1 ENHRY and CDR2 SYGVKD. The CDR3 spells CAISDFGPPSAGYTF. In DNA form, the CDR3 reads TGTGCCATCAGTGATTTCGGACCACCATCCGCTGGCTACACCTTC.

This clonotype was seen more than once but under ten times. The rearrangement uses TRBV30 and TRBJ2-3; D is uncertain. V gave up 1 base and J gave up 1 base, with 6 bases separating them. Germline V gene sequence: CDR1 GTSNPN, CDR2 SVGIG (reference sequence). The CDR3 spans 13 residues. The CDR3 sequence: CAWSEARTDTQYF. CDR3 nucleotide sequence: TGTGCCTGGAGTGAAGCGCGCACAGATACGCAGTATTTT. Combining the CDR3 with reference TRBV30 and TRBJ2-3 gives the whole variable domain SQTIHQWPATLVQPVGSPLSLECTVEGTSNPNLYWYRQAAGRGLQLLFYSVGIGQISSEVPQNLSASRPQDRQFILSSKKLLLSDSGFYLCAWSEARTDTQYFGPGTRLTVL.

The sample holds one count of this clonotype. The junction departs from germline at one end; a sequencing error may be responsible. The chain recombines TRBV20-1 with TRBJ2-1; tentatively, D is TRBD1 (6 bases). The CDR3 spans 15 residues. Per germline, CDR1 DFQATT and CDR2 SNEGSKA (reference sequence). In DNA, the CDR3 is TGCTGTGCTAGGCCGACAGGTCTGTCCTACAATGAGCAGTTCTTC. Translating gives CCARPTGLSYNEQFF.

This clonotype was counted between two and nine times. The chain carries TRBV6-1 and TRBJ2-2; 10 bases agree with TRBD1. CDR3 length: 16 amino acids. Germline CDR1 and CDR2: MNHNS and SASEGT. The J segment lost 5 bases and the V segment lost 6 bases, leaving 9 bases of the junction unmatched. CDR3 amino acids: CASSPGTGVDTGELFF. The CDR3 coding sequence is TGTGCCAGCAGCCCCGGGACAGGGGTGGATACCGGGGAGCTGTTTTTT.

This clonotype was picked up a small number of times. The CDR3 nucleotides read TGTGCCAGCAGTTTATCTCAGCTAGGGTTTCGGTACAATGAGCAGTTCTTC. This encodes CASSLSQLGFRYNEQFF. The V gene is TRBV27, the J gene TRBJ2-1, with D unclear. The V and J ends lost 0 bases and 4 bases respectively, with 16 bases between them. This CDR3 region has 17 residues. The germline gives CDR1 MNHEY, CDR2 SMNVEV (reference sequence).